One and the same sample provided the 30 T cell receptor beta chains below, sequenced in a study of OX40 agonist ivuxolimab in advanced cancers. The repertoire was sequenced with immunoSEQ multiplex PCR; TCRdb's copy has only in-frame clones and lacks some. This table has 15,000 to 20,000 clones, around 83% appearing once. The sample consisted of CD4+ or CD8+ T cells sorted from blood, taken in a trial of the OX40 agonist ivuxolimab. These receptors were obtained from an adult with an advanced solid tumor such as melanoma, head and neck, liver or kidney cancer.

V usage is TRBV7-7 and J usage is TRBJ1-2; D remains ambiguous. The length of the CDR3 is 12 residues. V lost 6 bases to trimming and J lost 2 bases, with 7 bases between them. Germline CDR1 SSHAT, CDR2 FNYEAQ (reference sequence). CDR3 protein: CASSRENYGYTF. The CDR3, as DNA: TGTGCCAGCAGTCGGGAGAACTATGGCTACACCTTC.

The chain combines TRBV5-4 with TRBJ2-1, with 7 bases lining up with TRBD2. CDR3 length: 14 amino acids. Per germline, CDR1 SGHNT and CDR2 YYREEE (reference sequence). V gave up 4 bases and J gave up 8 bases; unmatched junction bases: 9. The CDR3 spells CASSPTGGRDEQFF. Written as DNA, the CDR3 is TGTGCCAGCAGCCCTACTGGCGGGAGAGATGAGCAGTTCTTC.

V usage is TRBV7-6 and J usage is TRBJ2-6; D remains unclear. The CDR3 is 21 amino acids. The germline V and J ends were trimmed by 1 base and 4 bases, with 26 bases remaining between them. Looked up from germline, CDR1 is SGHVS and CDR2 is FNYEAQ. The CDR3 DNA reads TGTGCCAGCAGCTTAGGCCGTATAGGCAGCCCAAGAAGGCGCGGGGCCAACGTCCTGACTTTC. It translates to CASSLGRIGSPRRRGANVLTF.

The chain carries TRBV7-9 and TRBJ1-1, with D unclear. Germline loops: CDR1 SEHNR, CDR2 FQNEAQ (reference sequence). The CDR3 totals 11 residues. V lost 1 base and J 7 bases, leaving 4 bases between the germline ends. CDR3 protein: CASSLGVEAFF. Here the CDR3 DNA reads TGTGCCAGCAGCTTAGGGGTTGAAGCTTTCTTT.

This clone was seen only once. The chain uses TRBV7-9 and TRBJ2-4; TRBD1 is a possible D gene (6 bases). The CDR3 has 15 amino acids. V was shortened by 3 bases and J by 1 base, with 10 bases between the two germline ends. CDR1 is SEHNR, CDR2 FQNEAQ, per germline (reference sequence). The DNA of the CDR3 is TGTGCCAGCAGCTTCCGTCAGGGGGCCAAAAACATTCAGTACTTC. Translation gives CASSFRQGAKNIQYF.

The V call is TRBV5-1, the J call TRBJ2-7; D may be TRBD2 (6 bases). The V gene's germline CDR1 is SGHRS and CDR2 YFSETQ. The CDR3 runs 16 residues. V was trimmed by 1 base and J by 0 bases, leaving 14 bases between them. For the CDR3, the DNA is TGCGCCAGCAGCTTGAGTGGCGGGACCACCTCCTACGAGCAGTACTTC. This translates into CASSLSGGTTSYEQYF.

The chain couples TRBV4-1 to TRBJ1-5; D perhaps matches TRBD1 (6 bases). The V end lost 0 bases, the J end lost 3 bases, and 12 bases lay between the germline ends. The CDR3 contains 16 residues. Germline V gives CDR1 MGHRA, CDR2 YSYEKL. CDR3 in DNA: TGCGCCAGCAGCCAAGAGGGGGCAGGGAACAATCAGCCCCAGCATTTT. The encoded protein is CASSQEGAGNNQPQHF.

CDR3 DNA: TGTGCCGGCGGGGAGCGGATCACCGGGGAGCTGTTTTTT. This encodes CAGGERITGELFF. The chain employs TRBV6-1 and TRBJ2-2, with D perhaps matching TRBD2 (6 bases). The CDR3 is made up of 13 amino acids. In germline, CDR1 is MNHNS, CDR2 SASEGT. Trimming left V 11 bases short and J 4 bases short, with 14 bases between.

The gene calls are TRBV11-2 and TRBJ2-1, with 10 bases lining up with TRBD1. Germline assignment: CDR1 SGHAT and CDR2 FQNNGV. J was trimmed by 7 bases and V by 4 bases; bases with no gene match: 4. The CDR3 is made up of 14 amino acids. The chain's CDR3 is CASSSWTGGNEQFF. For the CDR3, the DNA is TGTGCCAGCAGCTCTTGGACAGGGGGGAATGAGCAGTTCTTC.

A few counts support this clone. J is TRBJ1-5 and V is TRBV4-2, with 7 bases aligning to TRBD1. There are 16 residues in the CDR3. Germline CDR1 is LGHNA and CDR2 is YNFKEQ. V lost 0 bases to trimming and J lost 2 bases; unmatched junction nucleotides: 4. CDR3 sequence reads: CASSQETGEGNQPQHF. The CDR3 nucleotides are TGTGCCAGCAGCCAAGAAACAGGGGAGGGCAATCAGCCCCAGCATTTT.

The chain employs TRBV10-3 and TRBJ2-7; D unresolved. V dropped 5 bases and J dropped 2 bases, with 4 bases sitting between them. From germline, CDR1 is ENHRY and CDR2 SYGVKD. The CDR3 consists of 11 residues. The CDR3 sequence: CAISQTYEQYF. DNA of the CDR3: TGTGCCATCAGTCAAACCTACGAGCAGTACTTC.

The chain couples TRBV19 to TRBJ2-3, with TRBD1 matching 9 bases. Losses at the gene ends were 8 bases for V and 3 bases for J; bases not matched to a gene: 6. The germline gives CDR1 LNHDA, CDR2 SQIVND (reference sequence). The CDR3 contains 14 residues. DNA for the CDR3: TGTGCCAGTGAGACAGGACAGGGGACAGATACGCAGTATTTT. Translated, it gives CASETGQGTDTQYF.

This clone was counted a single time. The chain carries TRBV4-3 and TRBJ2-1, with D unresolved. V lost 1 base and J 0 bases, leaving 10 bases between the germline ends. Germline V gives CDR1 LGHNA, CDR2 YSLEER. The CDR3 loop spans 16 amino acids. The CDR3 nucleotides read TGCGCCAGCAGCCAAGCGCGAGCGAGCTCCTACAATGAGCAGTTCTTC. This encodes CASSQARASSYNEQFF.

The chain joins TRBV7-9 to TRBJ2-5; 8 bases line up with TRBD1. Germline CDR1 is SEHNR and CDR2 is FQNEAQ (reference sequence). This CDR3 has 15 residues. J gave up 5 bases and V 2 bases, and 7 bases lay outside the gene matches. In DNA, the CDR3 is TGTGCCAGCAGCTTAAGGCAGGGGGCGACGGAGACCCAGTACTTC. Translation: CASSLRQGATETQYF.

The chain couples TRBV7-2 to TRBJ2-1, with a weak D call TRBD1 (5 bases). Germline assignment: CDR1 SGHTA and CDR2 FQGNSA. The germline V and J ends were trimmed by 5 bases and 13 bases, with 33 bases remaining between them. The CDR3 is made up of 18 amino acids. The CDR3 bases are TGTGCCAGCAGCCCACTCCTTTCTGGTTTCCCCAGGGTTAGTAATCAGTTCTTC. Its protein is CASSPLLSGFPRVSNQFF.

The chain links TRBV19 to TRBJ2-3; D gene uncertain. CDR3 length: 13 residues. The ends were cut back, 6 bases at V and 9 bases at J, with 16 bases in the middle. Per the germline V gene, CDR1 is LNHDA and CDR2 is SQIVND (reference sequence). CDR3 nucleotide sequence: TGTGCCAGTAGCCTGGGGTCCGCAGGAACGCAGTATTTT. Translation gives CASSLGSAGTQYF.

This chain links TRBV14 with TRBJ1-4, with D uncertain. Per the germline V gene, CDR1 is SGHDN and CDR2 is FVKESK. The CDR3 covers 15 residues. The V and J ends lost 1 base and 11 bases respectively, with 17 bases between them. DNA for the CDR3: TGTGCCAGCAGCCAAGGGTTTACGGGCTGGGAGAAACTGTTTTTT. This codes for CASSQGFTGWEKLFF. Full variable domain (rest looked up from reference TRBV14 and TRBJ1-4): EAGVTQFPSHSVIEKGQTVTLRCDPISGHDNLYWYRRVMGKEIKFLLHFVKESKQDESGMPNNRFLAERTGGTYSTLKVQPAELEDSGVYFCASSQGFTGWEKLFFGSGTQLSVL.

In this sample, this clone is medium-sized. The chain carries TRBV7-9 and TRBJ1-2; D might be TRBD1 (5 bases). Germline V CDR1 and CDR2: SEHNR, FQNEAQ (reference sequence). The CDR3 runs to 11 residues. Trimming pared 5 bases from V and 7 bases from J, leaving 8 bases between. As DNA, the CDR3 is TGTGCCAGCAGCCGGGGGGGTGGCTACACCTTC. Protein: CASSRGGGYTF.

V and J are TRBV28 and TRBJ1-3, with D tentatively TRBD1 (6 bases). Trimming shortened V by 8 bases and J by 5 bases, and 16 bases separated the two germline ends. Germline V gives CDR1 MDHEN, CDR2 SYDVKM. The CDR3 sequence is 14 residues long. The CDR3 loop reads CASVTMDSRNTIYF. In nucleotides, the CDR3 is TGTGCCAGCGTAACCATGGACAGTCGAAACACCATATATTTT.

This clone has only one observation. The J gene is TRBJ2-7, the V gene TRBV6-5, with D tentatively TRBD1 (5 bases). V gave up 3 bases and J gave up 5 bases, with 11 bases separating them. This CDR3 has 13 amino acids. Germline V gives CDR1 MNHEY, CDR2 SVGAGI. CDR3 DNA: TGTGCCAGCAGTTATGGACACCTGGACGAGCAGTACTTC. It yields the protein CASSYGHLDEQYF.

This clone is medium-sized in the sample. The chain uses TRBV27 and TRBJ1-3, with D tentatively TRBD1 (5 bases). The germline V gene has CDR1 MNHEY and CDR2 SMNVEV (reference sequence). CDR3 size: 15 residues. The germline V and J ends were trimmed by 5 bases and 3 bases, with 14 bases remaining between them. The CDR3 loop reads CASSQTQGLGNTIYF. CDR3 DNA sequence: TGTGCCAGCAGTCAAACGCAGGGTCTTGGAAACACCATATATTTT.

This clone was counted a single time. The J gene is TRBJ2-3, the V gene TRBV10-3, with D possibly matching TRBD1 (6 bases). Trimming left V 6 bases short and J 0 bases short, with 13 bases between. Germline-derived CDR1 and CDR2 are ENHRY and SYGVKD. This CDR3 region has 15 residues. The CDR3 bases are TGTGCCATCAGCGCAGGGGCCTTTAGCACAGATACGCAGTATTTT. This encodes CAISAGAFSTDTQYF.

CDR3 region: CASSLFASGKETQYF. CDR3 DNA sequence: TGTGCCAGCAGCTTATTTGCTAGCGGAAAAGAGACCCAGTACTTC. J is TRBJ2-5 and V is TRBV7-6; 7 bases line up with TRBD2. The germline V gene has CDR1 SGHVS and CDR2 FNYEAQ. After removal of 2 bases from V and 3 bases from J, the junction contained 6 bases not matched to a gene. The CDR3 has 15 amino acids.

V usage is TRBV10-3 and J usage is TRBJ2-1; 7 nucleotides agree with TRBD2. CDR1 ENHRY and CDR2 SYGVKD come from the germline V gene. V was clipped by 3 bases and J by 1 base; unmatched bases: 9. CDR3 length equals 17 residues. As DNA, the CDR3 is TGTGCCATCAGTGATGGGACTATAATGACTTCCTACAATGAGCAGTTCTTC. It encodes CAISDGTIMTSYNEQFF.

The rearrangement links TRBV30 to TRBJ1-1; a weak D match, TRBD1 (6 bases). Germline V gene lookup returns CDR1 GTSNPN and CDR2 SVGIG (reference sequence). The CDR3 has 14 residues. V was trimmed by 3 bases and J by 3 bases, leaving 14 bases between them. CDR3 nucleotide sequence: TGTGCCTGGAGGGCCGGACAGTTCGACACTGAAGCTTTCTTT. Residues: CAWRAGQFDTEAFF. The full variable domain, in which reference TRBV30 and TRBJ1-1 provide the parts outside the CDR3, is SQTIHQWPATLVQPVGSPLSLECTVEGTSNPNLYWYRQAAGRGLQLLFYSVGIGQISSEVPQNLSASRPQDRQFILSSKKLLLSDSGFYLCAWRAGQFDTEAFFGQGTRLTVV.

The rearrangement links TRBV28 to TRBJ2-7; D unresolved. Per the germline V gene, CDR1 is MDHEN and CDR2 is SYDVKM. Trimming removed 5 bases from V and 0 bases from J, with 11 bases in between. The CDR3 has 14 amino acids. CDR3 residues: CASSPRVNSYEQYF. As DNA, the CDR3 is TGTGCCAGCAGTCCTAGGGTAAACTCCTACGAGCAGTACTTC. Full variable domain (rest looked up from reference TRBV28 and TRBJ2-7): DVKVTQSSRYLVKRTGEKVFLECVQDMDHENMFWYRQDPGLGLRLIYFSYDVKMKEKGDIPEGYSVSREKKERFSLILESASTNQTSMYLCASSPRVNSYEQYFGPGTRLTVT.

The chain is built from TRBV19 and TRBJ1-5, with D hard to call. Trimming took 4 bases from V and 0 from J, leaving 10 bases between them. Germline CDR1 is LNHDA and CDR2 is SQIVND (reference sequence). There are 15 residues in the CDR3. CDR3 nucleotides: TGTGCCAGTAGTAGGACCGGGGATAGCAATCAGCCCCAGCATTTT. This codes for CASSRTGDSNQPQHF.

This clone appeared once. The V and J genes are TRBV5-5 and TRBJ1-3; no firm D call. The CDR3 runs to 16 residues. Trimming removed 1 base from V and 0 bases from J, with 11 bases in between. The germline V gene encodes CDR1 SGHKS and CDR2 YYEKEE (reference sequence). CDR3 nucleotides: TGTGCCAGCAGCTTGCCCGGGCAGAGCTCTGGAAACACCATATATTTT. It is translated as CASSLPGQSSGNTIYF.

The chain has TRBV9 and TRBJ2-1; perhaps TRBD2 as D (5 bases). The V gene lost 0 bases and the J gene lost 8 bases, with 6 bases spanning the gap. Germline CDR1 SGDLS, CDR2 YYNGEE. CDR3 length: 12 amino acids. The CDR3 DNA follows: TGTGCCAGCAGCGTAGGGGAGTATGAGCAGTTCTTC. It specifies CASSVGEYEQFF.

The chain employs TRBV7-9 and TRBJ2-2; no clear D. Germline assignment: CDR1 SEHNR and CDR2 FQNEAQ (reference sequence). V was cut by 2 bases and J by 7 bases, with 2 bases left in between. The CDR3 has 11 residues. The CDR3 nucleotides are TGTGCCAGCAGCTTACACGGGGAGCTGTTTTTT. Protein: CASSLHGELFF.